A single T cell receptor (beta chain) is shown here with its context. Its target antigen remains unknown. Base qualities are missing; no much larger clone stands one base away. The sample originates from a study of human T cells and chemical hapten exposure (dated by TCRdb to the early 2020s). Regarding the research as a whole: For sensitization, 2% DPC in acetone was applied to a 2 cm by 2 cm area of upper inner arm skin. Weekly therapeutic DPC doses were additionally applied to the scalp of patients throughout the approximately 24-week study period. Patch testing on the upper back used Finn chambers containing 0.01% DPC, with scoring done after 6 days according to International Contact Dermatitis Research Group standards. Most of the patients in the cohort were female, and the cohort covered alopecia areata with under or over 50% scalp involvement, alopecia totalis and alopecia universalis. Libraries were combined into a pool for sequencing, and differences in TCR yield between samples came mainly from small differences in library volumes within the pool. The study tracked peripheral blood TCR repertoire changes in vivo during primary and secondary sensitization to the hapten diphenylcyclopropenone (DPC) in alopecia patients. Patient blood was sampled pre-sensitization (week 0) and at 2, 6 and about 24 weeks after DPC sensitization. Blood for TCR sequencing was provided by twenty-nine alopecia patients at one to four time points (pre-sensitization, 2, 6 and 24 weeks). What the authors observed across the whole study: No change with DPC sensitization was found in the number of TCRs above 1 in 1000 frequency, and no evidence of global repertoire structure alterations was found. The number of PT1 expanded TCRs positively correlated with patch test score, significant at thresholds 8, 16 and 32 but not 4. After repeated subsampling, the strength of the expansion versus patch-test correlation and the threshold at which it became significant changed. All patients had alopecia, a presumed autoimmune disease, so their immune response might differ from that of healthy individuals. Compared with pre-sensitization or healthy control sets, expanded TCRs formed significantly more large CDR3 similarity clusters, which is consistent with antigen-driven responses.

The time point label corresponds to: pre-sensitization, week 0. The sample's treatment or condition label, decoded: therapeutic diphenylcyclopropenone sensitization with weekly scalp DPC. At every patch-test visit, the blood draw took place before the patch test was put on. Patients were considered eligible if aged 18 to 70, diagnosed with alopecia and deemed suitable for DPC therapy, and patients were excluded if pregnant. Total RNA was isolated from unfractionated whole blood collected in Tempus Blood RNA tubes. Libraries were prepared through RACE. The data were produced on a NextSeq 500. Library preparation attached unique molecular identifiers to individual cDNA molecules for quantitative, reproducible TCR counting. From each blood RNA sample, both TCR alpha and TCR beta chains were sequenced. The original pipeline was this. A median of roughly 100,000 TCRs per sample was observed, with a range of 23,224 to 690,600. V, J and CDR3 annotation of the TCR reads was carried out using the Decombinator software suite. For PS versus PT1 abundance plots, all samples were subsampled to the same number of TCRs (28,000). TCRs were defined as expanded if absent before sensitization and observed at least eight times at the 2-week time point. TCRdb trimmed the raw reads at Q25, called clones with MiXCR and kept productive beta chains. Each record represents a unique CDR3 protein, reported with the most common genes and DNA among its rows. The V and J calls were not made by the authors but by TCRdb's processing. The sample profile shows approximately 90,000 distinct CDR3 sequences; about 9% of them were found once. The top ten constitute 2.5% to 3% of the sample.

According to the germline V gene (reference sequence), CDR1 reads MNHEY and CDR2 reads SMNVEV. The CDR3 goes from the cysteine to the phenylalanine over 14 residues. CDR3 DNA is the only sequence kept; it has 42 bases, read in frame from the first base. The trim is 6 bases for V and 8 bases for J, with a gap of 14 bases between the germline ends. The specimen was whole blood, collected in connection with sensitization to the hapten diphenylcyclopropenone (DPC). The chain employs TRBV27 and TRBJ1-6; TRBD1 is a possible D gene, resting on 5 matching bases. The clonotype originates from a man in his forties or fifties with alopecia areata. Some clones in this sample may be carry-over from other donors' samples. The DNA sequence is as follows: TGTGCCAGCAGAACAACAGGTGGTTATTCACCCCTCCACTTT. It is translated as CASRTTGGYSPLHF.